A single sample is the source of the 5 T cell receptor beta chains below, sequenced in a study of cytomegalovirus exposure and HLA in healthy donors. PCR was performed using 60 Vbeta and 13 Jbeta primers. Method: immunoSEQ multiplex PCR; TCRdb's copy keeps in-frame clones and lacks some. This sample contains some 180,000 clones. Sequenced: PBMCs. Receptors originate from a young man in good health and CMV-seronegative.

This sequence joins TRBV11-3 and TRBJ2-7; D possibly corresponds to TRBD1 (6 bases). V was clipped by 5 bases and J by 2 bases, with 10 bases between them. The length of the CDR3 is 13 residues. CDR1 is SGHNT, CDR2 YENEEA, per germline. CDR3 sequence reads: CASSRGQTYEQYF. Here the CDR3 DNA reads TGTGCCAGCAGCCGAGGACAGACCTACGAGCAGTACTTC.

The chain combines TRBV5-1 with TRBJ2-1, with D maybe TRBD1 (7 bases). This CDR3 spans 14 amino acids. The germline CDR1 and CDR2 sequences are SGHRS and YFSETQ. V dropped 5 bases and J dropped 6 bases, with 15 bases sitting between them. Here the CDR3 reads CASSGRGTANEQFF. CDR3 bases: TGCGCCAGCAGTGGTCGGGGGACAGCCAATGAGCAGTTCTTC.

The chain recombines TRBV10-1 with TRBJ1-3; D remains unclear. Between the trimmed V and J ends, which lost 0 bases and 1 base, there was a span of 7 bases. Germline CDR1 WNHNN, CDR2 SYGVQD (reference sequence). This CDR3 region has 15 residues. Written as DNA, the CDR3 is TGCGCCAGCAGTGAGTCGCGAGGGTCTGGAAACACCATATATTTT. It is translated as CASSESRGSGNTIYF.

The gene calls are TRBV19 and TRBJ2-7; D might be TRBD1 (5 bases). Germline lookup yields CDR1 LNHDA and CDR2 SQIVND (reference sequence). Deletions cut 1 base from V and 0 bases from J, with 10 bases between. The CDR3 is 15 residues long. For the CDR3, the DNA is TGTGCCAGTAGTATAGGGGGCGGTTCCTCCTACGAGCAGTACTTC. It yields the protein CASSIGGGSSYEQYF.

V usage is TRBV2 and J usage is TRBJ1-5; D may be TRBD1 (6 bases). V was cut by 6 bases and J by 6 bases, with 12 bases left in between. Germline values: CDR1 SNHLY, CDR2 FYNNEI. The CDR3 contains 13 residues. CDR3 DNA: TGTGCCAGCAGACAGGGAATGGCTCAGCCCCAGCATTTT. This encodes CASRQGMAQPQHF.